Included here is one T cell receptor beta chain sequence, with context. Germline CDR1 reads SGHTA; CDR2 reads FQGNSA. V shed 1 base and J shed 3 bases, with 10 bases lying between them. This CDR3 spans 14 amino acids. The entry originates in a study of T-cell memory formation after mild COVID-19. For the study at large: The two donors had largely donor-specific TCR clusters.

In TCRdb, the 5' RACE reads were re-called with MiXCR into one record per CDR3 protein. Altogether hundreds of thousands of distinct CDR3 sequences are present, 15% to 20% being singletons, with the ten largest covering roughly 12%. This clonotype originated in an adult woman who had mild COVID-19 (a few samples of this study predate the infection). Cell type and time point are not known. The sample taken for sequencing was PBMCs or a T cell subset sorted from them (not recorded which). The gene calls are TRBV7-2 and TRBJ2-7; D may correspond to TRBD1 or TRBD2 (6 bases each). The CDR3 DNA reads TGTGCCAGCAGCTTAGAGGGGGGCGGCTACGAGCAGTACTTC. Protein sequence: CASSLEGGGYEQYF.